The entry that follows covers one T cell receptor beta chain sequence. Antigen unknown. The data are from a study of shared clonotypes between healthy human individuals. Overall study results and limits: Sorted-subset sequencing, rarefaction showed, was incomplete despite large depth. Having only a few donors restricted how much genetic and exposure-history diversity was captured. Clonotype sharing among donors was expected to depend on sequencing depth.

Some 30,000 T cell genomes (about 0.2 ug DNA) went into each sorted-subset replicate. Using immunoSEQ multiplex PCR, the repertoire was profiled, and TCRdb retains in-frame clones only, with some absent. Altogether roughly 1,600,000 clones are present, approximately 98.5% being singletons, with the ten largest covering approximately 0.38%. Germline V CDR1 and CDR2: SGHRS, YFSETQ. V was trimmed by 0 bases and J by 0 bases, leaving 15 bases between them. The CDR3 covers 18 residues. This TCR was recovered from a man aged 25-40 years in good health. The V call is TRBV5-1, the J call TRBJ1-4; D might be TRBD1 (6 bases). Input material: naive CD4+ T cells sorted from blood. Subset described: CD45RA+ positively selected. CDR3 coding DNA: TGCGCCAGCAGCTTGGCCAGGGGCGGAGTCTCAACTAATGAAAAACTGTTTTTT. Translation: CASSLARGGVSTNEKLFF.